The T cell receptor (beta chain) under discussion was sequenced for a study of blood T cells in healthy people across ages. Next came a second PCR, run for roughly 7 to 12 cycles, which used a sample-barcoded 5' primer along with a J-beta primer mix. Each sample yielded at least 2.5 million CDR3-containing paired-end reads. TCRdb processed the 5' RACE reads anew with MiXCR; each CDR3 protein has one entry. This sample yields hundreds of thousands of distinct CDR3 sequences, of which around 27% are seen a single time; roughly 3.5% belongs to the top ten. This clonotype was observed a few times. These data were likewise used in another study, on T cells of mothers and their children. From that report: Sequencing revealed no T cell clones that were persistent and microchimeric.

Source material: blood. The clonotype comes from a boy under 10 years old in good health.

CDR3 nucleotide sequence: TGCAGTGCTAGAGACCTATTTGACGGGGGTTCTTCCTACGAGCAGTACTTC. Its protein is CSARDLFDGGSSYEQYF. V is TRBV20-1 and J is TRBJ2-5, with D possibly TRBD2 on 6 matching bases. TRBJ2-7 matches the DNA end more closely, so the J call is doubtful. CDR1 DFQATT and CDR2 SNEGSKA come from the germline V gene (reference sequence). The CDR3 spans 17 residues.